These 13 T cell receptor beta chains share one sample of origin, sequenced in a study of post-analysis software for immune sequencing data (dated by TCRdb to about 2015). The library relied on PCR. Sequencing instrument: Illumina HiSeq 2500. To reduce PCR and sequencing biases, unique molecular identifiers were incorporated into the TCR beta cDNA libraries. TCRdb reprocessed the public reads (quality trimming at Q25 with fastp, clone calling with MiXCR) and kept in-frame beta chains. Every CDR3 protein is listed once, alongside the most common genes and DNA of its rows. This sample lists hundreds of thousands of distinct CDR3 sequences; around 50% were detected once. The ten top clones hold 4.6% of the sample. Results and caveats for the whole study, not just this receptor: Patients showed significantly higher frequencies than controls for roughly five TRBV segments, among them TRBV5-6, TRBV5-1 and TRBV20-1.

Their antigens are not known. Sequencing used blood. Receptor source: a girl aged 10-17 years with multiple sclerosis.

This clonotype was seen once. The chain couples TRBV2 to TRBJ2-5; possible D gene TRBD2, 5 bases. The J call may be mistaken, given a closer DNA end match to TRBJ2-7. Germline loops: CDR1 SNHLY, CDR2 FYNNEI. The CDR3 loop spans 13 amino acids. The CDR3 sequence is CASSETSASEQYF. The CDR3 DNA reads TGTGCCAGCAGTGAAACTAGTGCCTCCGAGCAGTACTTC.

This chain uses TRBV9 with TRBJ2-3; 10 bases align to TRBD2. With V trimmed by 4 bases and J by 1 base, 9 bases remained unmatched. The CDR3 loop spans 17 amino acids. Per germline, CDR1 SGDLS and CDR2 YYNGEE. CDR3 amino acids: CASSFPGLATGTDTQYF. CDR3 sequence (DNA): TGTGCCAGCAGCTTCCCGGGACTAGCGACAGGCACAGATACGCAGTATTTT.

The J gene is TRBJ2-5, the V gene TRBV2, with 9 nucleotides matching TRBD2. J was trimmed by 2 bases and V by 5 bases; bases with no gene match: 12. CDR1 and CDR2 (germline): SNHLY, FYNNEI. There are 17 residues in the CDR3. Written as DNA, the CDR3 is TGTGCCAGCAGTTGGCCCGAAACTAGCGGGCCACAAGAGACCCAGTACTTC. It yields the protein CASSWPETSGPQETQYF. The complete variable domain, with remaining parts taken from reference TRBV2 and TRBJ2-5, reads EPEVTQTPSHQVTQMGQEVILRCVPISNHLYFYWYRQILGQKVEFLVSFYNNEISEKSEIFDDQFSVERPDGSNFTLKIRSTKLEDSAMYFCASSWPETSGPQETQYFGPGTRLLVL.

This chain joins TRBV5-1 and TRBJ2-3; D possibly corresponds to TRBD1 (6 bases). The CDR3 is made up of 16 amino acids. CDR1 and CDR2 (germline): SGHRS, YFSETQ. V shed 2 bases and J shed 5 bases, with 18 bases lying between them. This CDR3 is CASSLIRSRGIDTQYF. For the CDR3, the DNA is TGCGCCAGCAGCTTAATCCGATCAAGGGGGATAGATACGCAGTATTTT. Together with reference TRBV5-1 and TRBJ2-3, the CDR3 gives the full variable domain: KAGVTQTPRYLIKTRGQQVTLSCSPISGHRSVSWYQQTPGQGLQFLFEYFSETQRNKGNFPGRFSGRQFSNSRSEMNVSTLELGDSALYLCASSLIRSRGIDTQYFGPGTRLTVL.

The chain couples TRBV7-3 to TRBJ2-1; D might be TRBD2 (7 bases). The J call may be in error: the DNA end matches TRBJ2-7 better. CDR3 size: 16 residues. Germline-derived CDR1 and CDR2 are SGHTA and FQGTGA. The DNA for the CDR3 is TGTGCCAGCAGCCAAGCCTTAGGGGGGAGGGACTACGAGCAGTACTTC. Amino acid sequence: CASSQALGGRDYEQYF.

This chain connects TRBV9 to TRBJ1-5; weak D call: TRBD1 (5 bases). Deletions cut 0 bases from V and 1 base from J, with 8 bases between. Germline CDR1 reads SGDLS; CDR2 reads YYNGEE. The CDR3 totals 15 residues. CDR3 nucleotides: TGTGCCAGCAGCGTAGATCCAGGGAGCAATCAGCCCCAGCATTTT. Its protein is CASSVDPGSNQPQHF.

CDR3 sequence: CASSLLGGIGYGYTF. As DNA, the CDR3 is TGCGCCAGCAGCTTGCTGGGGGGGATCGGGTATGGCTACACCTTC. The chain recombines TRBV5-1 with TRBJ1-2; D might be TRBD1 (5 bases). The CDR3 is 15 residues long. Per germline, CDR1 SGHRS and CDR2 YFSETQ. V lost 1 base and J lost 5, with 15 bases in between.

This clonotype was counted once. The V and J genes are TRBV12-3 or TRBV12-4 and TRBJ2-3; 7 nucleotides align to TRBD2. This CDR3 has 14 residues. V shed 5 bases, J shed 2 bases, and the junction held 4 bases outside the gene matches. CDR3 DNA: TGTGCCAGCAGTCAGCGGGAACCCACAGATACGCAGTATTTT. Translating gives CASSQREPTDTQYF.

The CDR3 protein is CASSSRQGTEKLFF. The CDR3 coding sequence is TGTGCCAGCAGCTCGAGACAGGGGACTGAAAAACTGTTTTTT. V and J are TRBV7-2 and TRBJ1-4, with 8 bases identical to TRBD1. V shed 4 bases, J shed 7 bases, and the junction held 5 bases outside the gene matches. Germline CDR1 and CDR2: SGHTA and FQGNSA. This CDR3 contains 14 residues.

J is TRBJ2-7 and V is TRBV5-1; 10 bases map to TRBD2. The length of the CDR3 is 16 residues. J lost 3 bases, V lost 4 bases, and 10 bases had no gene match. The germline V gene has CDR1 SGHRS and CDR2 YFSETQ. The CDR3 reads CASSIGTASGSYEQYF. The CDR3 DNA reads as TGCGCCAGCAGCATAGGAACGGCTAGCGGGAGCTACGAGCAGTACTTC.

This clonotype showed up just a few times. The rearrangement joins TRBV29-1 to TRBJ2-1; tentative D call: TRBD2 (6 bases). Germline values: CDR1 SQVTM, CDR2 ANQGSEA. V lost 3 bases and J lost 6, with 15 bases in between. The CDR3 is made up of 14 amino acids. The CDR3 loop reads CSVDAGRGANEQFF. The CDR3, as DNA: TGCAGCGTTGATGCCGGGAGAGGAGCCAATGAGCAGTTCTTC.

This clonotype occurred a few times. The chain couples TRBV6-4 to TRBJ2-1; 8 bases map to TRBD2. V trimming: 7 bases; J trimming: 5 bases; junction bases outside the gene matches: 10. The V gene's germline CDR1 is MRHNA and CDR2 SNTAGT. This CDR3 comprises 15 residues. The CDR3 DNA is TGTGCCAGCACCCCGCTAGCGGGTTCCCACAATGAGCAGTTCTTC. Amino acids: CASTPLAGSHNEQFF.

This clonotype was seen only a few times. The rearrangement uses TRBV20-1 and TRBJ2-5, with 12 bases lining up with TRBD2. The CDR3 has 14 amino acids. Trimming cost V 6 bases and J 5 bases; bases outside gene matches: 7. Germline lookup yields CDR1 DFQATT and CDR2 SNEGSKA (reference sequence). CDR3 sequence (DNA): TGCAGTGCCCCGACTAGCGGGGGCGGGGAGACCCAGTACTTC. Translating gives CSAPTSGGGETQYF.